A single sample gave rise to the 21 T cell receptor beta chains below, sequenced in a study of cytomegalovirus exposure and HLA in healthy donors. The PCR made use of 60 Vbeta and 13 Jbeta primers. Here immunoSEQ multiplex PCR was the method, and the copy in TCRdb shows in-frame clones only, minus some. This table has about 150,000 clones, over 70% appearing once. Source material: PBMCs. These receptors were collected from a woman aged 45 to 65 in good health and CMV-seropositive.

This clone was seen only once. The chain employs TRBV29-1 and TRBJ2-1; TRBD2 aligns across 10 bases. Germline V CDR1 and CDR2: SQVTM, ANQGSEA. With V trimmed by 7 bases and J by 4 bases, 10 bases remained unmatched. The CDR3 spans 15 residues. The CDR3 DNA follows: TGCAGCGGGGGGTCTAGCGGGAGTGGATACAATGAGCAGTTCTTC. Amino acids: CSGGSSGSGYNEQFF.

This clone was counted a few times. The chain combines TRBV19 with TRBJ1-1, with D perhaps matching TRBD1 (6 bases). There are 14 residues in the CDR3. V was shortened by 3 bases and J by 1 base, with 9 bases between the two germline ends. CDR1 is LNHDA and CDR2 is SQIVND in the germline V gene (reference sequence). The CDR3 reads CASSIDRKNTEAFF. The CDR3 region has the DNA TGTGCCAGTAGTATTGACAGGAAGAACACTGAAGCTTTCTTT.

The chain couples TRBV7-2 to TRBJ2-7, with D perhaps TRBD2 (6 bases). Trimming took 1 base from V and 8 from J, leaving 15 bases between them. The germline gives CDR1 SGHTA, CDR2 FQGNSA. This CDR3 contains 14 residues. The CDR3 reads CASSLETSEGKQYF. The CDR3 DNA sequence: TGTGCCAGCAGCTTAGAGACTAGTGAGGGGAAGCAGTACTTC.

The chain uses TRBV11-2 and TRBJ2-7, with no clear D. The germline V and J ends were trimmed by 1 base and 2 bases, with 6 bases remaining between them. Germline CDR1 is SGHAT and CDR2 is FQNNGV. This CDR3 is built from 13 residues. CDR3 amino acids: CASSLASAYEQYF. CDR3 bases: TGTGCCAGCAGCTTAGCATCAGCCTACGAGCAGTACTTC.

The genes are TRBV7-6 and TRBJ2-1; D not certain. This CDR3 has 14 residues. The V and J ends lost 2 bases and 5 bases respectively, with 10 bases between them. Germline assignment: CDR1 SGHVS and CDR2 FNYEAQ. CDR3 DNA: TGTGCCAGCAGCTTAACACCCCTGAACAATGAGCAGTTCTTC. Encoded protein: CASSLTPLNNEQFF.

The chain combines TRBV7-3 with TRBJ2-7, with 9 bases fitting TRBD1. The germline V gene has CDR1 SGHTA and CDR2 FQGTGA. The CDR3 contains 14 residues. V shed 4 bases, J shed 6 bases, and the junction held 7 bases outside the gene matches. CDR3 in DNA: TGTGCCAGCAGCTCGACAGGGGGGCCTGGCGAGCAGTACTTC. Amino acids: CASSSTGGPGEQYF.

The chain is built from TRBV18 and TRBJ2-2; tentatively, D is TRBD2 (5 bases). Germline CDR1 and CDR2: KGHSH and LQKENI. V lost 6 bases to trimming and J lost 7 bases, with 15 bases between them. CDR3 length: 14 residues. The CDR3 is CASSQGSTDGELFF. The DNA for the CDR3 is TGTGCCAGCTCCCAAGGGAGTACGGACGGGGAGCTGTTTTTT.

The DNA for the CDR3 is TGCGCCAGCAGCTCATATCCGGGACAGGGGTACGAGCAGTACTTC. This encodes CASSSYPGQGYEQYF. The chain couples TRBV4-3 to TRBJ2-7; 10 nucleotides agree with TRBD1. Germline loops: CDR1 LGHNA, CDR2 YSLEER. This CDR3 has 15 amino acids. V shed 5 bases and J 4 bases; nucleotides not matched to a gene: 8.

This clone was counted a few times. The chain joins TRBV2 to TRBJ1-2; 7 positions match TRBD1. J gave up 3 bases and V 5 bases, and 6 bases lay outside the gene matches. The CDR3 extends over 14 amino acids. CDR1 SNHLY and CDR2 FYNNEI come from the germline V gene. The CDR3 sequence is CASSRQGSDYGYTF. The CDR3 DNA is TGTGCCAGCAGTCGACAGGGAAGTGACTATGGCTACACCTTC.

The genes are TRBV7-2 and TRBJ1-5; D possibly corresponds to TRBD1 (6 bases). This CDR3 is 15 amino acids long. With 5 bases removed from V and 9 bases from J, the gap between germline ends came to 20 bases. Germline CDR1 is SGHTA and CDR2 is FQGNSA. The CDR3 reads CASSAGVGQITPQHF. The CDR3 DNA is TGTGCCAGCAGCGCAGGGGTTGGCCAGATCACGCCCCAGCATTTT. The variable domain in full, with the rest retrieved from reference TRBV7-2 and TRBJ1-5, is GAGVSQSPSNKVTEKGKDVELRCDPISGHTALYWYRQSLGQGLEFLIYFQGNSAPDKSGLPSDRFSAERTGGSVSTLTIQRTQQEDSAVYLCASSAGVGQITPQHFGDGTRLSIL.

V gene TRBV19 combines with J gene TRBJ2-7; TRBD2 matches 8 bases. Germline V CDR1 and CDR2: LNHDA, SQIVND (reference sequence). This CDR3 has 14 amino acids. Trimming at V came to 4 bases and at J to 3 bases, leaving 5 bases not matched to a gene. The CDR3 DNA sequence: TGTGCCAGTAGTACCGTAGCGGGGAGCTACGAGCAGTACTTC. As protein: CASSTVAGSYEQYF.

The rearrangement links TRBV4-2 to TRBJ2-1; possible D gene TRBD2, 5 bases. The CDR3 runs to 12 residues. Germline values: CDR1 LGHNA, CDR2 YNFKEQ. Trimming stripped 0 bases from V and 13 bases from J, with 10 bases between. The CDR3, as DNA: TGTGCCAGCAGCCAAGAGAGGGTCCGACAGTTCTTC. As protein: CASSQERVRQFF.

The CDR3 bases are TGTGCCACCAGCCTAGGTTGGGGGGGCTATGGCTACACCTTC. It encodes CATSLGWGGYGYTF. The chain links TRBV15 to TRBJ1-2; D is perhaps TRBD1 (5 bases). V lost 5 bases and J lost 4, with 14 bases in between. CDR3 size: 14 residues. Germline V gene lookup returns CDR1 LNHNV and CDR2 YYDKDF (reference sequence).

The rearrangement joins TRBV9 to TRBJ2-3; 7 bases map to TRBD1. Germline CDR1 is SGDLS and CDR2 is YYNGEE. J gave up 4 bases and V 3 bases, and 8 bases lay outside the gene matches. The CDR3 spans 15 residues. In DNA form, the CDR3 reads TGTGCCAGCAGCGAACAGGGGACCAGGCCAGATACGCAGTATTTT. Translating gives CASSEQGTRPDTQYF.

This chain joins TRBV30 and TRBJ2-5, with D perhaps matching TRBD2 (7 bases). The CDR3 is 16 amino acids. V lost 1 base to trimming and J lost 0 bases, with 15 bases between them. The V gene's germline CDR1 is GTSNPN and CDR2 SVGIG (reference sequence). The CDR3 sequence: CAWSGGASGYQETQYF. Here the CDR3 DNA reads TGTGCCTGGAGTGGGGGGGCTAGCGGATACCAAGAGACCCAGTACTTC.

The V and J genes are TRBV27 and TRBJ2-3; D remains unclear. The CDR3 has 16 amino acids. The ends were cut back, 4 bases at V and 1 base at J, with 15 bases in the middle. CDR1 and CDR2 (germline): MNHEY, SMNVEV (reference sequence). CDR3 sequence reads: CASSSSWLLGTDTQYF. The CDR3 region has the DNA TGTGCCAGCAGTTCCTCTTGGTTACTCGGCACAGATACGCAGTATTTT.

The chain combines TRBV14 with TRBJ2-7, with TRBD1 matching over 7 bases. Germline CDR1 reads SGHDN; CDR2 reads FVKESK. This CDR3 contains 16 residues. V was pared by 1 base and J by 1 base, with 7 bases of the junction left unmatched. The CDR3, as DNA: TGTGCCAGCAGCCAAGGTGGGACAGCAGTATCCTACGAGCAGTACTTC. The encoded protein is CASSQGGTAVSYEQYF.

The J gene is TRBJ2-3, the V gene TRBV10-1; 8 bases match TRBD2. The CDR3 loop spans 14 amino acids. Trimming cost V 3 bases and J 6 bases; bases outside gene matches: 5. Germline lookup yields CDR1 WNHNN and CDR2 SYGVQD (reference sequence). The chain's CDR3 is CASSERGGQDTQYF. As DNA, the CDR3 is TGCGCCAGCAGTGAACGGGGGGGGCAGGATACGCAGTATTTT.

This chain uses TRBV6-5 with TRBJ2-1; D call uncertain. V lost 7 bases, J lost 6 bases, and 10 bases lay in between. The CDR3 runs 12 residues. Germline V gene sequence: CDR1 MNHEY, CDR2 SVGAGI. The CDR3 bases are TGTGCCAGCACCTCCCCGGGCAATGAGCAGTTCTTC. It encodes CASTSPGNEQFF.

CDR3 nucleotide sequence: TGCGCCAGCAGCCCGGAGGGTAGACCTAATGAAAAACTGTTTTTT. Protein product: CASSPEGRPNEKLFF. The chain uses TRBV5-1 and TRBJ1-4; D is ambiguous. Trimming shortened V by 4 bases and J by 3 bases, and 13 bases separated the two germline ends. Germline CDR1 SGHRS, CDR2 YFSETQ. This CDR3 region has 15 residues.

The CDR3 reads CSVRWRGEINEQFF. Written as DNA, the CDR3 is TGCAGCGTTAGGTGGCGGGGGGAGATCAATGAGCAGTTCTTC. This chain joins TRBV29-1 and TRBJ2-1; 8 bases are shared with TRBD2. The CDR3 length is 14 residues. J lost 6 bases, V lost 5 bases, and 9 bases had no gene match. CDR1 and CDR2 (germline): SQVTM, ANQGSEA.